This T cell receptor (beta chain) was sequenced for a study of persistence of HIV-infected CD4 T cells. General study points: Antigen-responding cells were enriched for degenerate expanded CDR3beta sequences.

The libraries were made with immunoSEQ version 4 in survey mode. The table came from immunoSEQ multiplex PCR; TCRdb's copy has only in-frame clones and leaves some out. The sample shows around 42,000 clones, around 82% of them seen only once. Cells were stimulated with overlapping HIV-1 Gag 15-mer peptides. CD40L/CD69 double-negative CD45RO-high memory CD4+ T cells were collected. Donors were HIV-1-infected adults who began suppressive ART during chronic infection. CD8+ T cells were removed from PBMCs prior to stimulation. The germline V gene has CDR1 MNHEY and CDR2 SVGAGI. J was trimmed by 5 bases and V by 2 bases; bases with no gene match: 5. The CDR3 sequence is 14 residues long. As regards this clone: As yet, its antigen is unknown.

The sequencing used CD4+ T cells sorted from PBMCs after roughly 18-hour stimulation, collected from a patient who received antiretroviral therapy. The clonotype was recovered from an adult man with HIV who was CMV-seropositive. The V gene is TRBV6-5, the J gene TRBJ2-7; 8 nucleotides match TRBD2. Written as DNA, the CDR3 is TGTGCCAGCAGTTACAGCGGGAGTGTAGACGAGCAGTACTTC. It specifies CASSYSGSVDEQYF.